Following are 27 T cell receptor beta chains from one sample sequenced in a study of cytomegalovirus exposure and HLA in healthy donors. The study ran its PCR with 60 Vbeta and 13 Jbeta primers. TCRdb keeps only in-frame clones here, not all; method: immunoSEQ multiplex PCR. The repertoire includes approximately 220,000 clones, over 65% of them detected once, and 0.6% to 0.65% sits in the top ten. Sequencing was done on a sample of PBMCs. These receptors were taken from a man aged 18 to 30 in good health and CMV-seronegative.

The chain carries TRBV7-3 and TRBJ1-1; 7 bases agree with TRBD1. Germline V CDR1 and CDR2: SGHTA, FQGTGA. This CDR3 comprises 14 residues. The trim removed 4 bases at V and 1 base at J, leaving 3 bases unmatched. Here the CDR3 DNA reads TGTGCCAGCAGCTCAGGGGGGTGGAACACTGAAGCTTTCTTT. Amino acid sequence: CASSSGGWNTEAFF.

The V gene is TRBV11-2, the J gene TRBJ2-3; 7 nucleotides line up with TRBD1. The germline gives CDR1 SGHAT, CDR2 FQNNGV. V lost 10 bases, J lost 4 bases, and 11 bases stayed unmatched. This CDR3 is 14 amino acids long. The CDR3 here is CAIIPTGIPDTQYF. Here the CDR3 DNA reads TGTGCCATTATTCCGACAGGGATTCCAGATACGCAGTATTTT.

A remark on this clone: The sample contains more than one DNA sequence encoding this CDR3. This chain connects TRBV19 to TRBJ1-1; 8 bases map to TRBD1. V shed 5 bases, J shed 3 bases, and the junction held 2 bases outside the gene matches. The CDR3 covers 13 residues. Germline V gene sequence: CDR1 LNHDA, CDR2 SQIVND (reference sequence). The CDR3 is CASSSDRDTEAFF. CDR3 nucleotides: TGTGCCAGTAGTTCGGACAGGGACACTGAAGCTTTCTTT.

V gene TRBV7-9 combines with J gene TRBJ1-4; 9 nucleotides match TRBD1. Germline CDR1 and CDR2: SEHNR and FQNEAQ (reference sequence). V shed 4 bases, J shed 1 base, and the junction held 4 bases outside the gene matches. CDR3 length equals 16 residues. CDR3 nucleotides: TGTGCCAGCAGCTACAGGGGGCGAGGAACTAATGAAAAACTGTTTTTT. Translating gives CASSYRGRGTNEKLFF.

There are a few counts of this clone. V is TRBV7-6 and J is TRBJ2-7; 8 bases agree with TRBD2. V was pared by 2 bases and J by 0 bases, with 6 bases of the junction left unmatched. The CDR3 spans 16 residues. CDR1 is SGHVS, CDR2 FNYEAQ, per germline. CDR3 in DNA: TGTGCCAGCAGCTTATCGGGGGGGCCAGCCTCCTACGAGCAGTACTTC. This sequence encodes CASSLSGGPASYEQYF.

This chain connects TRBV5-1 to TRBJ1-4; D possibly corresponds to TRBD1 (5 bases). Trimming took off 0 bases at V and 8 bases at J, with 11 bases between the two ends. Germline CDR1 and CDR2: SGHRS and YFSETQ. The CDR3 is made up of 14 amino acids. CDR3 residues: CASSLDQGKEKLFF. In DNA form, the CDR3 reads TGCGCCAGCAGCTTGGACCAGGGTAAAGAAAAACTGTTTTTT. Full variable domain (outside the CDR3, taken from reference TRBV5-1 and TRBJ1-4): KAGVTQTPRYLIKTRGQQVTLSCSPISGHRSVSWYQQTPGQGLQFLFEYFSETQRNKGNFPGRFSGRQFSNSRSEMNVSTLELGDSALYLCASSLDQGKEKLFFGSGTQLSVL.

The chain employs TRBV7-3 and TRBJ1-1; TRBD1 matches 11 bases. Unmatched junction bases numbered 7, after V lost 5 bases and J lost 2 bases. The germline V gene encodes CDR1 SGHTA and CDR2 FQGTGA. The CDR3 has 16 residues. In DNA, the CDR3 is TGTGCCAGCAGCCCTGGGGACAGGGGGATTAACACTGAAGCTTTCTTT. The encoded protein is CASSPGDRGINTEAFF.

V usage is TRBV5-1 and J usage is TRBJ2-3, with 10 bases fitting TRBD2. V trimming: 3 bases; J trimming: 1 base; junction bases outside the gene matches: 8. The CDR3 consists of 17 residues. Germline loops: CDR1 SGHRS, CDR2 YFSETQ. The CDR3: CASSSNIAGGGTDTQYF. CDR3 nucleotides: TGCGCCAGCAGCTCTAATATAGCGGGAGGCGGCACAGATACGCAGTATTTT. Complete variable domain (other parts from reference TRBV5-1 and TRBJ2-3): KAGVTQTPRYLIKTRGQQVTLSCSPISGHRSVSWYQQTPGQGLQFLFEYFSETQRNKGNFPGRFSGRQFSNSRSEMNVSTLELGDSALYLCASSSNIAGGGTDTQYFGPGTRLTVL.

The chain combines TRBV6-5 with TRBJ2-1; 9 nucleotides match TRBD2. After removal of 0 bases from V and 6 bases from J, the junction contained 3 bases not matched to a gene. Germline lookup yields CDR1 MNHEY and CDR2 SVGAGI. This CDR3 comprises 15 residues. The CDR3 sequence: CASSYSRGLANEQFF. CDR3 bases: TGTGCCAGCAGTTACTCTAGGGGACTAGCCAATGAGCAGTTCTTC.

With regard to this clone: A junction end diverges from the germline sequence, so it may reflect a read error. This sequence joins TRBV10-1 and TRBJ1-5; tentative D call: TRBD1 (5 bases). From germline, CDR1 is WNHNN and CDR2 SYGVQD (reference sequence). CDR3 length equals 13 residues. The CDR3 region is CASSAGGSQLQHF. The CDR3 DNA follows: TGCGCCAGCAGTGCCGGGGGTAGTCAGCTCCAGCATTTT.

V gene TRBV5-1 combines with J gene TRBJ2-3, with TRBD2 matching over 9 bases. Looked up from germline, CDR1 is SGHRS and CDR2 is YFSETQ. The CDR3 extends over 16 amino acids. V shed 4 bases and J 2 bases; nucleotides not matched to a gene: 8. The CDR3 DNA sequence: TGCGCCAGCAGCCTGGGTTCTAGCGGGACCACAGATACGCAGTATTTT. Protein sequence: CASSLGSSGTTDTQYF.

DNA of the CDR3: TGTGCCTGGAGTAGCCTCGCATCCAATCAGCCCCAGCATTTT. Residues: CAWSSLASNQPQHF. The rearrangement joins TRBV30 to TRBJ1-5; D gene uncertain. This CDR3 contains 14 residues. Trimming left V 2 bases short and J 3 bases short, with 11 bases between. The germline V gene has CDR1 GTSNPN and CDR2 SVGIG (reference sequence).

The V call is TRBV7-3, the J call TRBJ2-7, with D possibly matching TRBD1 (6 bases). The CDR3 is made up of 14 amino acids. The germline V gene encodes CDR1 SGHTA and CDR2 FQGTGA. Trimming pared 8 bases from V and 1 base from J, leaving 15 bases between. The CDR3 reads CASSSGVGSYEQYF. The CDR3 region has the DNA TGTGCCAGCTCGTCAGGGGTCGGATCCTACGAGCAGTACTTC.

This clone was counted between two and nine times. The V gene is TRBV6-1, the J gene TRBJ1-5, with D hard to call. The CDR3 consists of 12 residues. V was cut by 5 bases and J by 6 bases, with 8 bases left in between. CDR1 and CDR2 from the germline V gene are MNHNS and SASEGT. CDR3 nucleotide sequence: TGTGCCAGCAGTCACGACTTTCAGCCCCAGCATTTT. It encodes CASSHDFQPQHF.

V gene TRBV5-5 combines with J gene TRBJ2-2, with a possible D match to TRBD2 (6 bases). V was pared by 3 bases and J by 5 bases, with 14 bases between. Germline CDR1 reads SGHKS; CDR2 reads YYEKEE (reference sequence). The CDR3 sequence is 15 residues long. The CDR3 bases are TGTGCCAGCAGCTACGGGACTCCGGGAACCGGGGAGCTGTTTTTT. Protein: CASSYGTPGTGELFF.

V usage is TRBV15 and J usage is TRBJ1-1, with a weak D call TRBD1 (6 bases). The CDR3 runs to 13 residues. V was pared by 2 bases and J by 4 bases, with 8 bases between. Germline V gene lookup returns CDR1 LNHNV and CDR2 YYDKDF (reference sequence). The CDR3 DNA reads as TGTGCCACCAGCAGACGCAGGGGCACTGAAGCTTTCTTT. Translated: CATSRRRGTEAFF.

This clone came up once. The rearrangement joins TRBV27 to TRBJ2-5, with D possibly TRBD2 on 6 matching bases. CDR1 MNHEY and CDR2 SMNVEV come from the germline V gene (reference sequence). The CDR3 consists of 15 residues. V was shortened by 6 bases and J by 5 bases, with 19 bases between the two germline ends. The CDR3 loop reads CASSRSVTSWETQYF. CDR3 nucleotide sequence: TGTGCCAGCAGCCGATCTGTGACTAGTTGGGAGACCCAGTACTTC.

This clone has only one observation. The genes are TRBV7-9 and TRBJ2-1; D is perhaps TRBD2 (6 bases). The CDR3 runs to 15 residues. Trimming took 1 base from V and 6 from J, leaving 13 bases between them. From germline, CDR1 is SEHNR and CDR2 FQNEAQ (reference sequence). CDR3 residues: CASSLGSGAANEQFF. The CDR3 nucleotides are TGTGCCAGCAGCTTAGGGTCGGGAGCGGCCAATGAGCAGTTCTTC.

The genes are TRBV6-5 and TRBJ2-4; D unresolved. Germline CDR1 reads MNHEY; CDR2 reads SVGAGI. Trimming pared 0 bases from V and 9 bases from J, leaving 3 bases between. The CDR3 contains 11 residues. CDR3 DNA sequence: TGTGCCAGCAGTTACTCGAGCATTCAGTACTTC. Protein product: CASSYSSIQYF.

The chain carries TRBV2 and TRBJ1-1; maybe TRBD1 (6 bases). Deletions cut 6 bases from V and 1 base from J, with 12 bases between. CDR3 length equals 14 residues. Germline V gene sequence: CDR1 SNHLY, CDR2 FYNNEI. The DNA of the CDR3 is TGTGCCAGCAGCAGAGGGACACAGAACACTGAAGCTTTCTTT. Translating it yields CASSRGTQNTEAFF.

This sequence joins TRBV5-1 and TRBJ1-2; 12 nucleotides line up with TRBD1. Germline loops: CDR1 SGHRS, CDR2 YFSETQ. The trim removed 5 bases at V and 4 bases at J, leaving 12 bases unmatched. The CDR3 is made up of 17 amino acids. CDR3 amino acids: CASRTGTGGQAGYGYTF. DNA of the CDR3: TGCGCCAGCAGGACCGGGACAGGGGGCCAGGCTGGCTATGGCTACACCTTC.

This clone was detected a few times. V gene TRBV9 combines with J gene TRBJ2-1, with 10 bases fitting TRBD2. With 4 bases clipped from V and 4 bases from J, the junction kept 2 bases outside the gene matches. The CDR3 extends over 14 amino acids. Germline V gene lookup returns CDR1 SGDLS and CDR2 YYNGEE. This CDR3 is CASSTSGAYNEQFF. The CDR3 bases are TGTGCCAGCAGCACTAGCGGGGCTTACAATGAGCAGTTCTTC.

The chain couples TRBV30 to TRBJ2-5; tentatively, D is TRBD2 (6 bases). Trimming shortened V by 2 bases and J by 5 bases, and 12 bases separated the two germline ends. CDR1 GTSNPN and CDR2 SVGIG come from the germline V gene (reference sequence). The CDR3 totals 13 residues. The CDR3 spells CAWSPDYLETQYF. The CDR3 DNA reads as TGTGCCTGGAGTCCGGACTATCTTGAGACCCAGTACTTC.

This clone was found a few times. The chain is built from TRBV2 and TRBJ2-1, with 14 bases fitting TRBD2. Germline trimming cut 10 bases from V and 9 bases from J; bases unmatched to any gene: 11. Per the germline V gene, CDR1 is SNHLY and CDR2 is FYNNEI. The CDR3 has 15 residues. CDR3 protein: CATWPGLAGVGEQFF. The DNA for the CDR3 is TGTGCCACCTGGCCGGGACTAGCGGGAGTAGGTGAGCAGTTCTTC.

This clone was recorded only once. CDR3 bases: TGTGCCAGCAGCTTAGGGGGGACAGGGGGTGGAAACACCATATATTTT. Protein: CASSLGGTGGGNTIYF. This chain links TRBV7-3 with TRBJ1-3; TRBD1 aligns across 11 bases. This CDR3 is 16 amino acids long. Germline V lookup: CDR1 SGHTA, CDR2 FQGTGA. V shed 2 bases, J shed 3 bases, and the junction held 3 bases outside the gene matches.

V usage is TRBV6-1 and J usage is TRBJ2-1, with TRBD2 as a possible D gene (6 bases). CDR3 length equals 15 residues. Germline lookup yields CDR1 MNHNS and CDR2 SASEGT. With 3 bases removed from V and 8 bases from J, the gap between germline ends came to 17 bases. CDR3 DNA: TGTGCCAGCAGTGAGAGGGAGGCCCGTCGGGATGAGCAGTTCTTC. Protein: CASSEREARRDEQFF.

The chain carries TRBV5-1 and TRBJ1-5, with TRBD1 identical over 10 bases. Germline values: CDR1 SGHRS, CDR2 YFSETQ. The V gene end was trimmed by 4 bases and the J gene end by 5 bases; junction bases not matched to a gene: 3. The CDR3 consists of 14 residues. The CDR3 sequence: CASSPGTGDQPQHF. CDR3 sequence (DNA): TGCGCCAGCAGCCCTGGGACAGGGGATCAGCCCCAGCATTTT.